This is a list of T cell receptor beta chains from one sample in a study of neurological immune-mediated disorders. TCRdb re-called the 5' RACE reads through MiXCR, storing one row per CDR3 protein. The sample comprises tens of thousands of distinct CDR3 sequences, 3.6% of which are singletons, and roughly 1.5% rests with the top ten. The sample was PBMCs. The receptor source for this set is a man aged 25-40 years with multiple sclerosis. Each CDR3 is given with its conserved first and last residue. A D gene is named only where the DNA matches it firmly. Sizes are listed as once, few, many, or a class for an expanded clone.

clone_size,v_call,d_call,j_call,cdr3_aa,cdr3_nt
many,TRBV12-3/TRBV12-4,-,TRBJ2-2,CASSLDRPSGELFF,TGTGCCAGCAGTCTCGACAGGCCGAGCGGGGAGCTGTTTTTT
many,TRBV7-2,-,TRBJ2-3,CASSPDYLSTDTQYF,TGTGCCAGCAGCCCGGACTACCTTAGCACAGATACGCAGTATTTT
few,TRBV19,-,TRBJ2-7,CASSIPHGRSYEQYF,TGTGCCAGTAGTATACCGCACGGCAGAAGCTACGAGCAGTACTTC
many,TRBV6-2/TRBV6-3,TRBD2,TRBJ2-7,CASSSGTSKTEQYF,TGTGCCAGCAGTTCCGGGACTAGCAAGACCGAGCAGTACTTC
many,TRBV18,-,TRBJ1-2,CASSNRENYGYTF,TGTGCCAGCTCAAACCGGGAAAACTATGGCTACACCTTC
many,TRBV5-1,-,TRBJ1-1,CASSPSGGPTEAFF,TGCGCCAGCAGCCCAAGTGGGGGGCCCACTGAAGCTTTCTTT
many,TRBV5-1,TRBD1,TRBJ1-1,CASSLQGKSTEAFF,TGCGCCAGCAGCCTACAGGGGAAGAGCACTGAAGCTTTCTTT
many,TRBV20-1,TRBD2,TRBJ2-1,CSARDFLAGHNEQFF,TGCAGTGCTAGAGATTTCCTAGCGGGACACAATGAGCAGTTCTTC
many,TRBV5-1,TRBD2,TRBJ2-2,CASSPRAGGGTGELFF,TGCGCCAGCAGCCCTCGAGCGGGAGGTGGCACCGGGGAGCTGTTTTTT
many,TRBV20-1,TRBD1,TRBJ2-5,CSARQGPRYEETQYF,TGCAGTGCTCGACAGGGCCCTCGCTATGAAGAGACCCAGTACTTC
many,TRBV12-3/TRBV12-4,-,TRBJ1-5,CASICGQLMLPQHF,TGTGCCAGCATTTGCGGACAGCTCATGTTGCCCCAGCATTTT
many,TRBV12-3/TRBV12-4,-,TRBJ1-5,CASSFGNQPQHF,TGTGCCAGCAGTTTTGGCAATCAGCCCCAGCATTTT
many,TRBV7-3,-,TRBJ2-5,CASSLNLQGGTQYF,TGTGCCAGCAGCTTAAATCTCCAGGGAGGGACCCAGTACTTC
many,TRBV6-6,-,TRBJ1-1,CASSYSGRMPVNTEAFF,TGTGCCAGCAGTTACTCAGGCAGGATGCCTGTCAACACTGAAGCTTTCTTT
many,TRBV7-2,-,TRBJ2-1,CASSLEAYNEQFF,TGTGCCAGCAGCTTAGAAGCCTACAATGAGCAGTTCTTC
many,TRBV5-1,TRBD2,TRBJ2-7,CASSPTSVTGYEQYF,TGCGCCAGCAGCCCAACTAGCGTCACAGGCTACGAGCAGTACTTC
many,TRBV18,-,TRBJ2-7,CASSPQGGSSSYEQYF,TGTGCCAGCTCACCACAGGGGGGATCTAGCTCCTACGAGCAGTACTTC
few,TRBV5-1,-,TRBJ1-6,CASSSQLRSYNSPLNF,TGCGCCAGCAGCTCACAGTTGAGGTCCTATAATTCACCCCTCAACTTT
many,TRBV20-1,-,TRBJ2-7,CSVRVGKKDEQYF,TGCAGTGTTAGAGTAGGGAAGAAGGACGAGCAGTACTTC
many,TRBV5-1,TRBD1,TRBJ1-1,CASSPLSDRVNTEAFF,TGCGCCAGCAGCCCACTTTCGGACAGGGTGAACACTGAAGCTTTCTTT
many,TRBV29-1,-,TRBJ1-1,CSVRRIGNTEAFF,TGCAGCGTACGTCGAATTGGGAACACTGAAGCTTTCTTT
many,TRBV3-1,-,TRBJ1-1,CASSRGVMGTEAFF,TGTGCCAGCAGCCGCGGGGTAATGGGCACTGAAGCTTTCTTT
many,TRBV3-1,TRBD2,TRBJ2-1,CASSLSTGGPNEQFF,TGTGCCAGCAGCCTTAGTACGGGAGGGCCTAATGAGCAGTTCTTC
many,TRBV12-3/TRBV12-4,TRBD2,TRBJ2-1,CASTMGGWNEQFF,TGTGCCAGCACAATGGGGGGGTGGAATGAGCAGTTCTTC
many,TRBV12-3/TRBV12-4,-,TRBJ1-2,CASSSGPTTANYGYTF,TGTGCCAGCAGTTCTGGACCCACGACAGCTAACTATGGCTACACCTTC
many,TRBV10-1,-,TRBJ1-2,CASSPGAAGAYGYTF,TGCGCCAGCAGCCCCGGGGCCGCAGGGGCCTATGGCTACACCTTC
many,TRBV7-3,TRBD1,TRBJ2-3,CASSLGQGEHTQYF,TGTGCCAGCAGCTTGGGACAGGGGGAGCATACGCAGTATTTT
many,TRBV9,-,TRBJ1-5,CASSETGSNQPQHF,TGTGCCAGCAGCGAAACAGGTAGCAATCAGCCCCAGCATTTT
many,TRBV12-3/TRBV12-4,-,TRBJ2-2,CASRNSGVTDRGELFF,TGTGCCAGCAGGAATTCGGGAGTCACAGATAGGGGGGAGCTGTTTTTT
many,TRBV9,-,TRBJ1-1,CASSLAPGEGTEAFF,TGTGCCAGCAGCCTAGCCCCGGGAGAGGGCACTGAAGCTTTCTTT
many,TRBV4-1,-,TRBJ1-5,CASSLTPRDWPQHF,TGCGCCAGCAGCCTAACGCCTCGAGATTGGCCCCAGCATTTT
many,TRBV12-3/TRBV12-4,-,TRBJ2-3,CASSFGGHTDTQYF,TGTGCCAGCAGTTTCGGGGGCCACACAGATACGCAGTATTTT
many,TRBV7-8,-,TRBJ2-1,CASSLGVNEQFF,TGTGCCAGCAGCTTAGGGGTCAATGAGCAGTTCTTC
many,TRBV7-6,-,TRBJ2-7,CASSFSPGVEQYF,TGTGCCAGCAGCTTTTCGCCAGGGGTCGAGCAGTACTTC
many,TRBV29-1,-,TRBJ2-2,CSVFRANTGELFF,TGCAGCGTTTTCCGAGCTAACACCGGGGAGCTGTTTTTT
many,TRBV6-2/TRBV6-3,-,TRBJ2-5,CASTERRVQETQYF,TGTGCCAGCACCGAAAGGAGGGTTCAAGAGACCCAGTACTTC
many,TRBV12-3/TRBV12-4,TRBD2,TRBJ2-7,CASSPTGTSIPEQYF,TGTGCCAGCAGTCCAACCGGGACTAGCATCCCCGAGCAGTACTTC